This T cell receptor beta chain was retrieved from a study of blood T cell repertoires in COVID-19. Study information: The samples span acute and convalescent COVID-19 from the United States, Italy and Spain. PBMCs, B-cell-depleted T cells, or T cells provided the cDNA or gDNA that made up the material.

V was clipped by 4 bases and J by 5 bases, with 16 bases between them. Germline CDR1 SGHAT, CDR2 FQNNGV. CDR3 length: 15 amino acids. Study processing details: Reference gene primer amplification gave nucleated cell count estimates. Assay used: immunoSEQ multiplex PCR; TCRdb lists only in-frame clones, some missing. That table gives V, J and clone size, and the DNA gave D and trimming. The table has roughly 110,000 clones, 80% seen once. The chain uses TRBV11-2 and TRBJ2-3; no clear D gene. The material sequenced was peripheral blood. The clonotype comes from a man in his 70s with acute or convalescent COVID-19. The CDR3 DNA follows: TGTGCCAGCAGCTCTGGAAGGCCTCCAGGAGATACGCAGTATTTT. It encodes CASSSGRPPGDTQYF.